The 23 T cell receptor beta chains reported below all come from one sample, sequenced in a study of shared clonotypes between healthy human individuals. Sequenced by immunoSEQ multiplex PCR; TCRdb stores in-frame clones only, minus some. The profile shows roughly 380,000 clones, approximately 96% of them singletons. Sequenced material: memory CD8+ T cells sorted from blood. Subset meaning: CD45RO+ cells pooled with CCR7-negative TemRA cells. The receptors stem from a young man in good health.

The rearrangement joins TRBV7-2 to TRBJ2-7; 8 bases match TRBD2. This CDR3 is 13 amino acids long. After removal of 6 bases from V and 6 bases from J, the junction contained 7 bases not matched to a gene. CDR1 is SGHTA, CDR2 FQGNSA, per germline. DNA for the CDR3: TGTGCCAGCAGTGTCGGGAGGGCCGTCGAGCAGTACTTC. Protein product: CASSVGRAVEQYF.

V is TRBV7-2 and J is TRBJ2-5; no clear D gene. The CDR3 is 19 residues long. CDR1 is SGHTA and CDR2 is FQGNSA in the germline V gene. With 0 bases removed from V and 1 base from J, the gap between germline ends came to 21 bases. The CDR3 nucleotides read TGTGCCAGCAGCTTAGCGCCGCGGATGTACTACCGCTTCCAAGAGACCCAGTACTTC. Its protein product is CASSLAPRMYYRFQETQYF.

A single count supports this clone. The V call is TRBV19, the J call TRBJ2-7; 8 bases map to TRBD2. V was clipped by 1 base and J by 5 bases; unmatched bases: 4. This CDR3 contains 14 residues. Germline assignment: CDR1 LNHDA and CDR2 SQIVND (reference sequence). CDR3 DNA sequence: TGTGCCAGTAGTATAGTCGGGAGGGCCAACGAGCAGTACTTC. It yields the protein CASSIVGRANEQYF.

The chain has TRBV30 and TRBJ1-4; D may be TRBD1 (6 bases). The CDR3 consists of 11 residues. Germline assignment: CDR1 GTSNPN and CDR2 SVGIG (reference sequence). The V end lost 4 bases, the J end lost 7 bases, and 7 bases lay between the germline ends. The CDR3 coding sequence is TGTGCCTGGACGGACAGTGAAAAACTGTTTTTT. The encoded protein is CAWTDSEKLFF.

This chain uses TRBV5-1 with TRBJ2-3; 15 bases agree with TRBD2. CDR1 and CDR2 (germline): SGHRS, YFSETQ. V dropped 1 base and J dropped 5; count of bases not matched to a gene: 5. This CDR3 is 17 amino acids long. Written as DNA, the CDR3 is TGCGCCAGCAGCTTGCATGGGACTAGCGGGAGGATAGATACGCAGTATTTT. Amino acid sequence: CASSLHGTSGRIDTQYF.

This chain uses TRBV5-6 with TRBJ1-4; D gene ambiguous. The germline CDR1 and CDR2 sequences are SGHDT and YYEEEE. V lost 5 bases and J 0 bases, leaving 8 bases between the germline ends. This CDR3 is built from 14 residues. The CDR3 region has the DNA TGTGCCAGCAGTCCGGGGTCAACTAATGAAAAACTGTTTTTT. This codes for CASSPGSTNEKLFF.

This clone was counted once. The chain employs TRBV6-5 and TRBJ2-3, with TRBD2 identical over 8 bases. The CDR3 contains 15 residues. Germline V CDR1 and CDR2: MNHEY, SVGAGI. Germline trimming cut 6 bases from V and 0 bases from J; bases unmatched to any gene: 5. CDR3 region: CASRTLAGSTDTQYF. As DNA, the CDR3 is TGTGCCAGCAGAACCTTAGCGGGAAGCACAGATACGCAGTATTTT.

This chain joins TRBV7-9 and TRBJ1-3; D ambiguous. There are 13 residues in the CDR3. Trimming pared 5 bases from V and 4 bases from J, leaving 9 bases between. Germline V CDR1 and CDR2: SEHNR, FQNEAQ (reference sequence). The CDR3 loop reads CASSVRSGNTIYF. The CDR3 DNA reads as TGTGCCAGCAGCGTAAGGTCCGGAAACACCATATATTTT.

This chain links TRBV6-5 with TRBJ1-4; 8 bases line up with TRBD1. The CDR3 length is 14 residues. Germline values: CDR1 MNHEY, CDR2 SVGAGI. Trimming at V came to 4 bases and at J to 3 bases, leaving 1 base not matched to a gene. The CDR3 is CASSLQGANEKLFF. CDR3 nucleotide sequence: TGTGCCAGCAGTTTACAGGGGGCTAATGAAAAACTGTTTTTT.

The chain uses TRBV6-4 and TRBJ2-1; D unresolved. Deletions cut 3 bases from V and 1 base from J, with 4 bases between. Per germline, CDR1 MRHNA and CDR2 SNTAGT. The CDR3 is made up of 13 amino acids. CDR3 bases: TGTGCCAGCAGTGAGAAATCCTACAATGAGCAGTTCTTC. Protein sequence: CASSEKSYNEQFF.

This clone came up once. The J gene is TRBJ1-2, the V gene TRBV5-8; D gene ambiguous. V was cut by 0 bases and J by 7 bases, with 4 bases left in between. Looked up from germline, CDR1 is SGHTS and CDR2 is YDEGEE. The CDR3 length is 11 residues. The CDR3 region is CASSLGGGYTF. The CDR3 DNA is TGTGCCAGCAGCTTGGGGGGTGGCTACACCTTC.

The chain has TRBV27 and TRBJ2-6, with 8 positions matching TRBD1. The V segment lost 8 bases and the J segment 4 bases; nucleotides outside the gene matches: 4. CDR3 length: 14 amino acids. Germline V gene sequence: CDR1 MNHEY, CDR2 SMNVEV (reference sequence). The DNA for the CDR3 is TGTGCCAGCCGACAGGGGACAGGGGCCAACGTCCTGACTTTC. Protein product: CASRQGTGANVLTF.

V and J are TRBV4-2 and TRBJ1-2, with D possibly matching TRBD1 (5 bases). The CDR3 runs 13 residues. V was trimmed by 0 bases and J by 4 bases, leaving 6 bases between them. Germline CDR1 reads LGHNA; CDR2 reads YNFKEQ. The CDR3 reads CASSQDQGYGYTF. DNA for the CDR3: TGTGCCAGCAGCCAAGACCAGGGCTATGGCTACACCTTC.

The chain has TRBV27 and TRBJ1-5, with D possibly being TRBD1 (5 bases). The CDR3 consists of 16 residues. Trimming removed 6 bases at V and 2 bases at J, with 17 bases between. Germline-derived CDR1 and CDR2 are MNHEY and SMNVEV (reference sequence). The CDR3 DNA reads as TGTGCCAGCAGACCAAGAGTGGGGCATGGCAATCAGCCCCAGCATTTT. It translates to CASRPRVGHGNQPQHF.

The chain combines TRBV18 with TRBJ1-2; 7 bases line up with TRBD1. Trimming took 0 bases from V and 1 from J; bases not matched to a gene: 5. Germline V gene data show CDR1 as KGHSH and CDR2 as LQKENI. CDR3 size: 16 residues. CDR3 DNA sequence: TGTGCCAGCTCACCACCGGAGGGACAGATTAACTATGGCTACACCTTC. This codes for CASSPPEGQINYGYTF.

The chain has TRBV9 and TRBJ2-3, with 9 positions matching TRBD2. The CDR3 sequence is 15 residues long. The J segment lost 2 bases and the V segment lost 0 bases, leaving 1 base of the junction unmatched. Germline CDR1 SGDLS, CDR2 YYNGEE. The chain's CDR3 is CASSVASGTTDTQYF. CDR3 sequence (DNA): TGTGCCAGCAGCGTAGCTAGCGGGACCACAGATACGCAGTATTTT.

This chain connects TRBV7-3 to TRBJ2-3; 7 bases fit TRBD2. V shed 2 bases, J shed 6 bases, and the junction held 5 bases outside the gene matches. The CDR3 runs to 14 residues. From germline, CDR1 is SGHTA and CDR2 FQGTGA. CDR3 DNA: TGTGCCAGCAGCTTAGGGGAGGGTTGGGATACGCAGTATTTT. This encodes CASSLGEGWDTQYF. The whole variable domain, remainder taken from reference TRBV7-3 and TRBJ2-3, is GAGVSQTPSNKVTEKGKYVELRCDPISGHTALYWYRQSLGQGPEFLIYFQGTGAADDSGLPNDRFFAVRPEGSVSTLKIQRTERGDSAVYLCASSLGEGWDTQYFGPGTRLTVL.

The CDR3 sequence: CASILAASSGANVLTF. CDR3 coding DNA: TGTGCCAGCATACTAGCGGCCTCCTCTGGGGCCAACGTCCTGACTTTC. The V and J genes are TRBV13 and TRBJ2-6; 8 bases are a match to TRBD2. Trimming cost V 7 bases and J 0 bases; bases outside gene matches: 5. CDR1 is PRHDT and CDR2 is FYEKMQ in the germline V gene (reference sequence). There are 16 residues in the CDR3.

V usage is TRBV4-1 and J usage is TRBJ2-7; 11 nucleotides agree with TRBD2. The ends lost 0 bases at V and 3 bases at J; junction bases unmatched: 1. The CDR3 loop spans 15 amino acids. Per the germline V gene, CDR1 is MGHRA and CDR2 is YSYEKL. CDR3 loop: CASSQDLAGGYEQYF. CDR3 DNA sequence: TGCGCCAGCAGCCAAGATCTAGCGGGAGGCTACGAGCAGTACTTC.

This chain uses TRBV7-9 with TRBJ2-1, with 9 bases that match TRBD2. Germline assignment: CDR1 SEHNR and CDR2 FQNEAQ (reference sequence). J was trimmed by 2 bases and V by 5 bases; bases with no gene match: 4. The CDR3 is 15 residues long. The CDR3 sequence is CASSLLAGPYNEQFF. The CDR3 bases are TGTGCCAGCAGCCTACTAGCGGGCCCCTACAATGAGCAGTTCTTC. Using reference TRBV7-9 and TRBJ2-1 for the parts outside the CDR3, the full variable domain is DTGVSQNPRHKITKRGQNVTFRCDPISEHNRLYWYRQTLGQGPEFLTYFQNEAQLEKSRLLSDRFSAERPKGSFSTLEIQRTEQGDSAMYLCASSLLAGPYNEQFFGPGTRLTVL.

The CDR3 protein is CASRVALASGYNEQFF. Written as DNA, the CDR3 is TGTGCCAGCCGGGTTGCATTGGCTAGCGGCTACAATGAGCAGTTCTTC. This chain connects TRBV28 to TRBJ2-1, with TRBD2 identical over 7 bases. Unmatched junction bases numbered 13, after V lost 8 bases and J lost 3 bases. Germline V gene sequence: CDR1 MDHEN, CDR2 SYDVKM. The CDR3 extends over 16 amino acids.

V usage is TRBV5-1 and J usage is TRBJ1-2, with 9 bases that match TRBD1. Germline values: CDR1 SGHRS, CDR2 YFSETQ. The CDR3 sequence is 13 residues long. V lost 3 bases and J lost 10; bases outside the gene matches: 7. This chain's CDR3 is CASSSGDRDPYTF. CDR3 nucleotides: TGCGCCAGCAGCTCGGGGGACAGGGATCCCTACACCTTC. Full variable domain (rest looked up from reference TRBV5-1 and TRBJ1-2): KAGVTQTPRYLIKTRGQQVTLSCSPISGHRSVSWYQQTPGQGLQFLFEYFSETQRNKGNFPGRFSGRQFSNSRSEMNVSTLELGDSALYLCASSSGDRDPYTFGSGTRLTVV.

This clone has just one count. The V call is TRBV10-3, the J call TRBJ2-2; TRBD1 matches at 8 bases. J gave up 3 bases and V 4 bases, and 4 bases lay outside the gene matches. The CDR3 totals 15 residues. CDR1 is ENHRY, CDR2 SYGVKD, per germline. In nucleotides, the CDR3 is TGTGCCATCAGTGGACAGGGGAATGACACCGGGGAGCTGTTTTTT. Translation: CAISGQGNDTGELFF.